This T cell receptor beta chain was sequenced during a study of shared clonotypes between healthy human individuals. Study at large: The people who gave samples were two women and three men aged 18 to 49.

A deep-level run was used for the assay. Sequencing was performed with immunoSEQ multiplex PCR; in TCRdb, only in-frame clones are kept and a portion is missing. Here the sample spans 630,000 or so clones, nearly 98% being singletons. Study-wide points: Researchers found naive subsets generally carried larger estimated richness than memory subsets. The study's rarefaction showed incomplete sorted-subset sequencing despite large depth.

The naive CD8 subset, CD45RO-negative cells positively selected for CCR7, excluded terminally differentiated effector memory CD45RA+ cells. Comment on this clone: Its specificity is not known.

The sequenced material came from naive CD8+ T cells sorted from blood. The source of this sequence is a man aged 25-45 years in good health.

CDR3 protein: CASSGWTGSNEKLFF. The CDR3, as DNA: TGTGCCAGCAGCGGCTGGACAGGGAGTAATGAAAAACTGTTTTTT. The chain has TRBV7-8 and TRBJ1-4; 8 bases are a match to TRBD1. Losses at the gene ends were 5 bases for V and 4 bases for J; bases not matched to a gene: 6. The CDR3 totals 15 residues. The germline gives CDR1 SGHVS, CDR2 FQNEAQ.